Each of the 32 T cell receptor beta chains below was sequenced from the same sample in a study of blood T cells in healthy people across ages. Sample-barcoded 5' priming and a J-beta primer mix drove a second PCR of about 6 to 12 cycles. TCRdb processed the 5' RACE reads anew with MiXCR; each CDR3 protein has one entry. In the table there are roughly 830,000 distinct CDR3 sequences, roughly 60% of which are singletons. Sequencing was carried out using blood. These receptors were taken from a man aged 25-45 years in good health.

The J gene is TRBJ2-1, the V gene TRBV20-1; TRBD2 aligns across 11 bases. The germline gives CDR1 DFQATT, CDR2 SNEGSKA (reference sequence). This CDR3 has 14 amino acids. With 4 bases clipped from V and 9 bases from J, the junction kept 8 bases outside the gene matches. The chain's CDR3 is CSAKPLAGDGEQFF. Written as DNA, the CDR3 is TGCAGTGCTAAACCACTAGCGGGGGACGGTGAGCAGTTCTTC.

This clonotype was seen more than once but under ten times. V is TRBV12-3 or TRBV12-4 and J is TRBJ2-3, with D perhaps TRBD1 (5 bases). V shed 3 bases and J shed 3 bases, with 13 bases lying between them. CDR3 length: 15 amino acids. The CDR3 DNA reads TGTGCCAGCAGTTTTAGGGGCCCATCAACAGATACGCAGTATTTT. Amino acids: CASSFRGPSTDTQYF.

This chain joins TRBV28 and TRBJ1-2, with TRBD1 matching 7 bases. There are 12 residues in the CDR3. With V trimmed by 6 bases and J by 7 bases, 5 bases remained unmatched. Germline CDR1 is MDHEN and CDR2 is SYDVKM. The CDR3 DNA reads as TGTGCCAGCAGACAGGGGATACTTGGCTACACCTTC. Its translation: CASRQGILGYTF.

In DNA, the CDR3 is TGTGCTAGTGAGCCGCACTTGGGTGGCTACACCTTC. It encodes CASEPHLGGYTF. The chain uses TRBV12-5 and TRBJ1-2, with D unclear. The CDR3 contains 12 residues. CDR1 and CDR2 from the germline V gene are LGHNT and FRNRAP. Deletions cut 7 bases from V and 7 bases from J, with 13 bases between.

The chain joins TRBV7-2 to TRBJ2-1, with 8 bases aligning to TRBD1. CDR1 is SGHTA, CDR2 FQGNSA, per germline. V was pared by 6 bases and J by 7 bases, with 8 bases of the junction left unmatched. The CDR3 loop spans 14 amino acids. The CDR3 sequence: CASRRQGSGNEQFF. CDR3 nucleotides: TGTGCCAGCAGACGACAGGGGAGTGGGAATGAGCAGTTCTTC.

The gene calls are TRBV28 and TRBJ1-2; 9 nucleotides align to TRBD1. Germline lookup yields CDR1 MDHEN and CDR2 SYDVKM. The CDR3 runs to 15 residues. The V segment lost 5 bases and the J segment 6 bases; nucleotides outside the gene matches: 10. The CDR3: CASSPPGTGWNGYTF. As DNA, the CDR3 is TGTGCCAGCAGTCCCCCCGGGACAGGGTGGAATGGCTACACCTTC.

This rearrangement joins TRBV29-1 to TRBJ2-7; 7 bases agree with TRBD1. The ends lost 6 bases at V and 2 bases at J; junction bases unmatched: 10. In germline, CDR1 is SQVTM, CDR2 ANQGSEA. This CDR3 has 14 residues. The CDR3 reads CSVVLNRGPYEQYF. In nucleotides, the CDR3 is TGCAGCGTCGTCCTAAACAGGGGCCCCTACGAGCAGTACTTC.

In its sample, this clonotype was seen a few times. The chain has TRBV12-3 or TRBV12-4 and TRBJ2-3, with D unresolved. Trimming left V 3 bases short and J 4 bases short, with 8 bases between. This CDR3 has 13 residues. Here the CDR3 reads CASSFGRSDTQYF. The CDR3 nucleotides read TGTGCCAGCAGTTTTGGCAGGTCAGATACGCAGTATTTT.

V and J are TRBV12-3 or TRBV12-4 and TRBJ2-5; possibly TRBD1 for D (7 bases). With the DNA end fitting TRBJ2-7 better, the J assignment may be wrong. CDR3 size: 15 residues. In DNA form, the CDR3 reads TGTGCCAGCACCACGACAGGGAGGTTGACCTACGAGCAGTACTTC. Translated: CASTTTGRLTYEQYF.

This clonotype was counted between two and nine times. The V gene is TRBV28, the J gene TRBJ2-4, with D perhaps TRBD1 (7 bases). This CDR3 region has 17 residues. CDR1 is MDHEN and CDR2 is SYDVKM in the germline V gene. V was shortened by 6 bases and J by 3 bases, with 21 bases between the two germline ends. DNA for the CDR3: TGTGCCAGCAGCAATCCGGGGGCAGGGGGAATCAAAAACATTCAGTACTTC. As protein: CASSNPGAGGIKNIQYF.

The V and J genes are TRBV7-3 and TRBJ2-1, with D possibly called TRBD1 or TRBD2 (5 bases each). The V gene lost 4 bases and the J gene lost 6 bases, with 13 bases spanning the gap. This CDR3 has 14 amino acids. The germline CDR1 and CDR2 sequences are SGHTA and FQGTGA. In nucleotides, the CDR3 is TGTGCCAGCAGCTCTCGGTCAGGGAGCAATGAGCAGTTCTTC. Its protein is CASSSRSGSNEQFF.

This clonotype was observed a handful of times. The chain is built from TRBV4-3 and TRBJ2-7; 8 nucleotides align to TRBD1. This CDR3 contains 13 residues. Losses at the gene ends were 9 bases for V and 2 bases for J; bases not matched to a gene: 6. CDR1 and CDR2 (germline): LGHNA, YSLEER. The CDR3 region is CASARGPTYEQYF. The CDR3, as DNA: TGCGCCAGTGCCAGGGGGCCCACCTACGAGCAGTACTTC.

CDR3 DNA sequence: TGCAGCGTCCCGGGGGGCATCACAGATACGCAGTATTTT. Its protein is CSVPGGITDTQYF. This chain joins TRBV29-1 and TRBJ2-3; possibly TRBD2 for D (7 bases). The CDR3 spans 13 residues. Deletions cut 6 bases from V and 2 bases from J, with 12 bases between. Germline assignment: CDR1 SQVTM and CDR2 ANQGSEA.

This sequence joins TRBV5-6 and TRBJ1-6; D may be TRBD1 (6 bases). The V end lost 4 bases, the J end lost 0 bases, and 11 bases lay between the germline ends. The CDR3 has 16 amino acids. Germline V CDR1 and CDR2: SGHDT, YYEEEE. DNA of the CDR3: TGTGCCAGCAGCCCTCGGGGGGCCTCCTATAATTCACCCCTCCACTTT. Translating gives CASSPRGASYNSPLHF.

This chain connects TRBV7-2 to TRBJ2-4; 11 bases map to TRBD1. The J call is uncertain, as TRBJ2-5 better fits the DNA end. CDR1 is SGHTA and CDR2 is FQGNSA in the germline V gene. The CDR3 has 15 amino acids. CDR3 region: CASSPSGTGGETQYF. As DNA, the CDR3 is TGTGCCAGCAGCCCGTCCGGGACAGGGGGAGAGACCCAGTACTTC.

The gene calls are TRBV4-3 and TRBJ2-5; 11 nucleotides line up with TRBD2. With 0 bases clipped from V and 1 base from J, the junction kept 10 bases outside the gene matches. Germline V gene data show CDR1 as LGHNA and CDR2 as YSLEER. This CDR3 spans 19 amino acids. The CDR3 is CASSQESGLAGGFQETQYF. The CDR3 DNA reads TGCGCCAGCAGCCAAGAATCGGGATTAGCGGGGGGGTTCCAAGAGACCCAGTACTTC.

This chain uses TRBV5-1 with TRBJ2-7, with a weak D call TRBD2 (6 bases). The germline CDR1 and CDR2 sequences are SGHRS and YFSETQ. The CDR3 covers 15 residues. V lost 2 bases and J lost 4, with 16 bases in between. The CDR3 coding sequence is TGCGCCAGCAGCTTCTCTTCCGGGGGTAATTACGAGCAGTACTTC. Translated, it gives CASSFSSGGNYEQYF. The full variable domain, rest sourced from reference TRBV5-1 and TRBJ2-7, is KAGVTQTPRYLIKTRGQQVTLSCSPISGHRSVSWYQQTPGQGLQFLFEYFSETQRNKGNFPGRFSGRQFSNSRSEMNVSTLELGDSALYLCASSFSSGGNYEQYFGPGTRLTVT.

The rearrangement uses TRBV7-9 and TRBJ2-1, with 11 bases identical to TRBD2. V lost 10 bases and J lost 0; bases outside the gene matches: 11. Germline loops: CDR1 SEHNR, CDR2 FQNEAQ (reference sequence). The CDR3 totals 17 residues. This CDR3 is CATISGGGSSSYNEQFF. The CDR3 DNA sequence: TGTGCCACAATTAGCGGGGGGGGTTCCAGCTCCTACAATGAGCAGTTCTTC.

In this sample, this clonotype turned up a few times. The chain uses TRBV4-2 and TRBJ1-2, with D hard to call. CDR1 is LGHNA and CDR2 is YNFKEQ in the germline V gene. Trimming cost V 1 base and J 4 bases, with 13 bases left between them. The CDR3 is made up of 15 amino acids. CDR3 coding DNA: TGTGCCAGCAGCCAAGCTCGGCAAGGAGCCTATGGCTACACCTTC. Translation: CASSQARQGAYGYTF.

The J gene is TRBJ1-6, the V gene TRBV3-1, with a possible D match to TRBD1 (5 bases). Germline loops: CDR1 LGHDT, CDR2 YNNKEL (reference sequence). With 5 bases removed from V and 7 bases from J, the gap between germline ends came to 9 bases. CDR3 length: 13 residues. CDR3: CASSSGTNSPLHF. The CDR3 region has the DNA TGTGCCAGCAGCTCCGGGACGAATTCACCCCTCCACTTT.

V and J are TRBV6-5 and TRBJ2-3; perhaps D is TRBD1 or TRBD2 (5 bases each). Trimming shortened V by 1 base and J by 1 base, and 6 bases separated the two germline ends. CDR1 MNHEY and CDR2 SVGAGI come from the germline V gene. This CDR3 spans 14 amino acids. CDR3 in amino acids: CASSYWDGTDTQYF. As DNA, the CDR3 is TGTGCCAGCAGTTACTGGGACGGCACAGATACGCAGTATTTT.

V usage is TRBV27 and J usage is TRBJ1-2; 7 bases fit TRBD1. CDR1 and CDR2 (germline): MNHEY, SMNVEV (reference sequence). Trimming removed 5 bases from V and 6 bases from J; junction bases left unmatched: 15. The CDR3 spans 16 residues. DNA of the CDR3: TGTGCCAGCAGTCCATACAGGGGTCGGTTTAGGGATGGCTACACCTTC. It translates to CASSPYRGRFRDGYTF.

Notes on this clonotype: One end of the junction is discordant with germline, which a read error may explain. The rearrangement links TRBV12-3 or TRBV12-4 to TRBJ2-4; the D gene is possibly TRBD2 (6 bases). The closer fit of TRBJ2-7 to the DNA end suggests the J call may be wrong. This CDR3 has 16 residues. DNA for the CDR3: TGTGCCGGCAGTGTCCCCCGGGGCTACGGGGGTTACGAGCAGTACTTC. Residues: CAGSVPRGYGGYEQYF.

The CDR3 region is CASSLVLRGGSDTQYF. The CDR3 DNA follows: TGTGCCAGCAGCTTAGTTTTGCGGGGGGGCTCAGATACGCAGTATTTT. This chain joins TRBV7-2 and TRBJ2-3, with 9 positions matching TRBD2. The CDR3 is made up of 16 amino acids. Germline assignment: CDR1 SGHTA and CDR2 FQGNSA. V was pared by 1 base and J by 4 bases, with 6 bases of the junction left unmatched.

This clonotype was seen only once. The V and J genes are TRBV2 and TRBJ2-5, with 8 bases matching TRBD1. The DNA end is more similar to TRBJ2-7, so the J call may be wrong. Germline CDR1 SNHLY, CDR2 FYNNEI. This CDR3 is built from 15 residues. CDR3 residues: CASSESGGAVYEQYF. As DNA, the CDR3 is TGTGCCAGCAGTGAATCAGGGGGCGCCGTATACGAGCAGTACTTC.

This clonotype was counted only a few times. The chain combines TRBV6-5 with TRBJ2-1; 11 bases match TRBD1. This CDR3 comprises 16 residues. Losses at the gene ends were 4 bases for V and 4 bases for J; bases not matched to a gene: 6. CDR1 MNHEY and CDR2 SVGAGI come from the germline V gene. The CDR3 DNA is TGTGCCAGCAGTTCCAACCGGGACAGGGGGTACAATGAGCAGTTCTTC. The encoded protein is CASSSNRDRGYNEQFF.

This rearrangement joins TRBV12-3 or TRBV12-4 to TRBJ2-3, with D unresolved. The CDR3 spans 11 residues. Trimming removed 5 bases from V and 11 bases from J, with 11 bases in between. CDR3 nucleotide sequence: TGTGCCAGCAGTCTCGATTCGGGGCAGTATTTT. Translated, it gives CASSLDSGQYF.

V is TRBV29-1 and J is TRBJ2-2, with 8 bases that match TRBD1. The CDR3 totals 13 residues. The germline gives CDR1 SQVTM, CDR2 ANQGSEA. Trimming cost V 7 bases and J 3 bases; bases outside gene matches: 4. As DNA, the CDR3 is TGCAGCGCCGGGACAGGATACACCGGGGAGCTGTTTTTT. Amino acid sequence: CSAGTGYTGELFF.

This chain joins TRBV6-4 and TRBJ2-5; D is undetermined. V was pared by 7 bases and J by 0 bases, with 9 bases between. The CDR3 loop spans 13 amino acids. Germline loops: CDR1 MRHNA, CDR2 SNTAGT. CDR3 nucleotides: TGTGCCAGCATTAGCAACTACCAAGAGACCCAGTACTTC. Its protein is CASISNYQETQYF.

V gene TRBV19 combines with J gene TRBJ2-7; 8 bases fit TRBD1. The CDR3 is 13 amino acids. CDR1 and CDR2 from the germline V gene are LNHDA and SQIVND (reference sequence). V was pared by 4 bases and J by 6 bases, with 5 bases of the junction left unmatched. The CDR3 bases are TGTGCCAGTAGTAGCCAGGGGGCAAGCGAGCAGTACTTC. The encoded protein is CASSSQGASEQYF.

This clonotype occurred a few times. The chain employs TRBV10-3 and TRBJ1-2; TRBD1 matches 12 bases. CDR1 and CDR2 from the germline V gene are ENHRY and SYGVKD. CDR3 length: 18 amino acids. V gave up 8 bases and J gave up 0 bases; unmatched junction bases: 13. CDR3 nucleotide sequence: TGTGCCATCCTTTCGTTGTCGGGACAGGGGGCATCTAACTATGGCTACACCTTC. Translation: CAILSLSGQGASNYGYTF.

This clonotype was counted only a few times. The chain carries TRBV6-5 and TRBJ2-3; the D call may be TRBD1 or TRBD2 (5 bases each). Per the germline V gene, CDR1 is MNHEY and CDR2 is SVGAGI. V was clipped by 2 bases and J by 1 base, with 16 bases between them. This CDR3 has 17 amino acids. CDR3 sequence (DNA): TGTGCCAGCAGTTACGGGGCTAGCAATTTACGCACAGATACGCAGTATTTT. Translation gives CASSYGASNLRTDTQYF.